The entry that follows covers one TCR beta chain sequence. Its target is not known. The entry originates in a study of shared clonotypes between healthy human individuals. Donors comprised healthy HIV-negative adults lacking recent acute infections or vaccinations. The CD4+ fraction was divided into a CD45RA+ naive subset and a CD45RA-negative memory subset. General study points: Unshared clonotypes carried lower generation probabilities than those common to all four donors.

How the authors handled the data: Junction-only immunoSEQ data arrived without quality scores, meaning filtering differed. Profiled with immunoSEQ multiplex PCR; TCRdb holds only in-frame clones, not every one. For V, J and clone size, that table is used; D and trimming come from the DNA. The sample lists 2 million or so clones, around 95% occurring once. This CDR3 has 15 residues. Per germline, CDR1 SGHTA and CDR2 FQGNSA. The V end was cut by 2 bases, the J end by 1 base, with 9 bases between. This chain connects TRBV7-2 to TRBJ2-1; D is unclear. This receptor was identified in a man in his late teens or twenties in good health. Source material: naive CD4+ T cells sorted from blood. Indicated subset: CD45RA+ positively selected. DNA for the CDR3: TGTGCCAGCAGCTTAATTGCCACATCCTACAATGAGCAGTTCTTC. This encodes CASSLIATSYNEQFF. Using reference TRBV7-2 and TRBJ2-1 for the parts outside the CDR3, the full variable domain is GAGVSQSPSNKVTEKGKDVELRCDPISGHTALYWYRQSLGQGLEFLIYFQGNSAPDKSGLPSDRFSAERTGGSVSTLTIQRTQQEDSAVYLCASSLIATSYNEQFFGPGTRLTVL.